Reported below is one T cell receptor beta chain. Antigen specificity is unknown. This entry is derived from a study of radiotherapy plus CTLA-4 blockade in lung cancer. Overall study findings and caveats: Radiotherapy was combined with ipilimumab, and tumor-derived TCR clones then expanded in blood.

Measured with immunoSEQ multiplex PCR; TCRdb has only the in-frame clones, and not every one. Altogether 60,000 to 85,000 clones are present, roughly 86% being singletons, with the ten largest covering around 0.87%. Patients had chemo-refractory metastatic non-small-cell lung cancer and received focal radiation plus CTLA-4 blockade that used ipilimumab. Specimen: peripheral blood, collected from a patient treated with radiotherapy plus ipilimumab. This clonotype was obtained from a human donor with non-small cell lung cancer who had stable disease on radiotherapy plus ipilimumab.

The CDR3: CASSPLEGGVQFF. CDR3 nucleotides: TGTGCCAGCTCACCCCTAGAGGGAGGCGTGCAGTTCTTC. The rearrangement joins TRBV18 to TRBJ2-1; perhaps TRBD2 as D (6 bases). Germline values: CDR1 KGHSH, CDR2 LQKENI. V lost 3 bases to trimming and J lost 12 bases, with 15 bases between them. This CDR3 is 13 amino acids long.